This passage covers 20 T cell receptor beta chains from one sample sequenced in a study of T cells after yellow fever vaccination. Each CDR3 protein gets one entry after TCRdb re-called the 5' RACE reads with MiXCR. The sample lists 42,000 or so distinct CDR3 sequences; under 8% were seen once. The sequencing used CD8+ T cells not binding an NS4B(214-222) dextramer, sorted from PBMCs, collected 45 days after the yellow fever booster vaccination. The receptors here all came from a young man who received the YFV17D yellow fever vaccine.

The V and J genes are TRBV7-9 and TRBJ1-2, with 10 bases aligning to TRBD1. Germline lookup yields CDR1 SEHNR and CDR2 FQNEAQ (reference sequence). V dropped 5 bases and J dropped 5; count of bases not matched to a gene: 5. This CDR3 contains 14 residues. In DNA, the CDR3 is TGTGCCAGCAGCGCTCCGGGACAGGGGTATGGCTACACCTTC. Amino acids: CASSAPGQGYGYTF.

The V call is TRBV28, the J call TRBJ2-1, with TRBD1 matching over 9 bases. The CDR3 contains 15 residues. CDR1 is MDHEN, CDR2 SYDVKM, per germline. V gave up 5 bases and J gave up 6 bases; unmatched junction bases: 8. CDR3 bases: TGTGCCAGCAGTCTAGGGGGGACAGGGAGCAATGAGCAGTTCTTC. It specifies CASSLGGTGSNEQFF.

About this clonotype itself: A much larger clone sits a single nucleotide away, making a read error possible. The chain is built from TRBV6-6 and TRBJ2-7, with D tentatively TRBD2 (6 bases). V was trimmed by 3 bases and J by 6 bases, leaving 12 bases between them. Looked up from germline, CDR1 is MNHNY and CDR2 is SVGAGI (reference sequence). The CDR3 totals 13 residues. In DNA, the CDR3 is TGTGCCAGCAGTTATGGAGGGCATGGCGAGCAGTACTTC. Translation gives CASSYGGHGEQYF.

In its sample, this clonotype was seen many times. One end of the junction does not line up with germline, which may come from a read error. The rearrangement links TRBV4-3 to TRBJ2-1, with D unresolved. The CDR3 is 13 residues long. The germline V gene encodes CDR1 LGHNA and CDR2 YSLEER. The CDR3 region is CASSQEGYTEQFF. As DNA, the CDR3 is TGCGCCAGCAGCCAAGAGGGTTACACTGAGCAGTTCTTC.

This clonotype came up many times. CDR3 protein: CASSLDVGSGVVQYF. Written as DNA, the CDR3 is TGTGCCAGCAGTTTAGATGTGGGTTCGGGGGTTGTGCAGTACTTC. The V call is TRBV12-3 or TRBV12-4, the J call TRBJ2-7, with D possibly being TRBD2 (6 bases). Trimming removed 1 base at V and 9 bases at J, with 19 bases between. The CDR3 has 15 residues.

This clonotype was seen repeatedly, ten times or more. This chain joins TRBV6-2 or TRBV6-3 and TRBJ2-1; TRBD2 agrees at 12 bases. With V trimmed by 6 bases and J by 8 bases, 8 bases remained unmatched. CDR1 and CDR2 from the germline V gene are MNHEY and SVGEGT. The CDR3 is made up of 15 amino acids. CDR3 sequence: CASSWTSGMFDEQFF. The CDR3 nucleotides are TGTGCCAGCAGCTGGACTAGCGGGATGTTCGATGAGCAGTTCTTC.

This clonotype has more than one count but fewer than ten. V usage is TRBV6-1 and J usage is TRBJ2-1; possible D gene TRBD2, 6 bases. Trimming pared 4 bases from V and 7 bases from J, leaving 14 bases between. The CDR3 has 14 amino acids. The V gene's germline CDR1 is MNHNS and CDR2 SASEGT. CDR3 in DNA: TGTGCCAGCAGTGCATACGGGACTCAAAATGAGCAGTTCTTC. This encodes CASSAYGTQNEQFF.

The chain combines TRBV7-9 with TRBJ2-5, with D perhaps matching TRBD1 (5 bases). CDR3 length equals 15 residues. The germline V and J ends were trimmed by 7 bases and 5 bases, with 20 bases remaining between them. Germline values: CDR1 SEHNR, CDR2 FQNEAQ (reference sequence). CDR3 region: CASTFPRASVETQYF. The CDR3 nucleotides read TGTGCCAGCACCTTTCCCAGGGCGAGTGTGGAGACCCAGTACTTC.

The CDR3 bases are TGTGCCAGCTCACCGGGGGGGAACAATGAGCAGTTCTTC. Protein: CASSPGGNNEQFF. V is TRBV18 and J is TRBJ2-1; 7 bases agree with TRBD2. Trimming removed 3 bases from V and 5 bases from J; junction bases left unmatched: 1. This CDR3 has 13 amino acids. Germline CDR1 reads KGHSH; CDR2 reads LQKENI.

This sequence joins TRBV27 and TRBJ2-5, with D maybe TRBD1 (5 bases). The germline V gene encodes CDR1 MNHEY and CDR2 SMNVEV (reference sequence). V lost 0 bases to trimming and J lost 0 bases, with 5 bases between them. CDR3 length: 14 residues. In DNA form, the CDR3 reads TGTGCCAGCAGTTTATCGACAGACCAAGAGACCCAGTACTTC. Amino acid sequence: CASSLSTDQETQYF.

Many counts were recorded for this clonotype. The rearrangement links TRBV28 to TRBJ2-5; a possible D gene is TRBD2 (7 bases). V lost 7 bases, J lost 2 bases, and 17 bases lay in between. Per the germline V gene, CDR1 is MDHEN and CDR2 is SYDVKM. The CDR3 is made up of 15 amino acids. CDR3: CASNPRGAVQETQYF. The CDR3 nucleotides read TGTGCCAGCAACCCCCGGGGGGCGGTACAAGAGACCCAGTACTTC.

This clonotype occurred many times. The chain uses TRBV7-2 and TRBJ2-5; D ambiguous. CDR1 and CDR2 (germline): SGHTA, FQGNSA. This CDR3 is built from 14 residues. Between the trimmed V and J ends, which lost 3 bases and 1 base, there was a span of 9 bases. In DNA, the CDR3 is TGTGCCAGCAGCTTCCCGCTAGGCCAAGAGACCCAGTACTTC. It yields the protein CASSFPLGQETQYF.

Here the CDR3 DNA reads TGTGCCAGCAGCTACAGAAGAGAGCAGTTCTTC. Translated: CASSYRREQFF. The chain joins TRBV7-8 to TRBJ2-1, with D unclear. The CDR3 totals 11 residues. V lost 4 bases and J lost 10, with 8 bases in between. Germline V lookup: CDR1 SGHVS, CDR2 FQNEAQ.

This clonotype was observed many times. The CDR3 loop reads CASSWSVGTSGSNEQFF. The CDR3 nucleotides read TGTGCCAGCAGCTGGTCGGTTGGGACTAGCGGGAGTAATGAGCAGTTCTTC. This sequence joins TRBV7-2 and TRBJ2-1; 14 positions agree with TRBD2. CDR3 length: 17 amino acids. V gave up 4 bases and J gave up 7 bases; unmatched junction bases: 9. Germline-derived CDR1 and CDR2 are SGHTA and FQGNSA.

This clonotype was observed many times. This sequence joins TRBV5-6 and TRBJ2-1, with a possible D match to TRBD2 (6 bases). Germline-derived CDR1 and CDR2 are SGHDT and YYEEEE. This CDR3 contains 15 residues. V shed 4 bases and J shed 4 bases, with 15 bases lying between them. CDR3 protein: CASSPDGLPYNEQFF. CDR3 DNA sequence: TGTGCCAGCAGCCCGGACGGACTACCTTACAATGAGCAGTTCTTC.

This clonotype was detected many times. The chain joins TRBV2 to TRBJ2-7; 13 bases agree with TRBD2. The CDR3 length is 17 residues. Germline-derived CDR1 and CDR2 are SNHLY and FYNNEI. The trim removed 4 bases at V and 2 bases at J, leaving 8 bases unmatched. The CDR3 nucleotides read TGTGCCAGCAGTGGTGAACTAGCGGGAGGGCCTACCTACGAGCAGTACTTC. Translated, it gives CASSGELAGGPTYEQYF.

This clonotype was counted many times. V gene TRBV4-3 combines with J gene TRBJ2-7; D is perhaps TRBD1 or TRBD2 (5 bases each). Germline V gives CDR1 LGHNA, CDR2 YSLEER. V was pared by 6 bases and J by 0 bases, with 15 bases between. The CDR3 length is 15 residues. CDR3 nucleotide sequence: TGCGCCAGCAGGGAGGAGACAGCTGTCTCCTACGAGCAGTACTTC. Translation: CASREETAVSYEQYF.

Ten or more counts support this clonotype. The V and J genes are TRBV3-1 and TRBJ2-7; 8 bases are a match to TRBD2. Germline CDR1 LGHDT, CDR2 YNNKEL (reference sequence). J gave up 3 bases and V 0 bases, and 7 bases lay outside the gene matches. The CDR3 runs to 16 residues. The CDR3 loop is CASSQDLASGFYEQYF. The CDR3 DNA reads TGTGCCAGCAGCCAAGATCTGGCTAGCGGGTTCTACGAGCAGTACTTC.

This clonotype was found many times. The chain has TRBV5-6 and TRBJ1-2; the match to TRBD1 covers 7 bases. This CDR3 is 15 amino acids long. Looked up from germline, CDR1 is SGHDT and CDR2 is YYEEEE. The V gene end was trimmed by 4 bases and the J gene end by 2 bases; junction bases not matched to a gene: 8. CDR3 coding DNA: TGTGCCAGCAGCCCAGGCTGGGGACAGAACTATGGCTACACCTTC. It specifies CASSPGWGQNYGYTF.

This clonotype was seen ten or more times. CDR3 region: CSASALAESSYNEQFF. In nucleotides, the CDR3 is TGCAGTGCTAGTGCTTTAGCGGAAAGCTCCTACAATGAGCAGTTCTTC. The gene calls are TRBV20-1 and TRBJ2-1; D may be TRBD2 (6 bases). CDR1 and CDR2 (germline): DFQATT, SNEGSKA (reference sequence). V lost 3 bases, J lost 0 bases, and 15 bases lay in between. CDR3 length: 16 residues.